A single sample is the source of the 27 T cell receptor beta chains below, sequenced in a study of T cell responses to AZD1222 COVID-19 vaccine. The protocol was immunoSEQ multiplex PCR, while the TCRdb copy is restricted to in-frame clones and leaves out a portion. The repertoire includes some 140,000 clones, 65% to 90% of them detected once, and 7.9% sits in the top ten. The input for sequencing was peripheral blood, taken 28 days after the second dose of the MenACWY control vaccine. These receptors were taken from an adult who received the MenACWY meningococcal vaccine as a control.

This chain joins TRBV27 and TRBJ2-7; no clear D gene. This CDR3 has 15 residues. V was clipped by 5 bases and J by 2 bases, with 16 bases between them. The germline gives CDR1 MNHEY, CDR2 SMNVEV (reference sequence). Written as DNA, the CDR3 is TGTGCCAGCAGTCCCCACCCCACAGTTACCTACGAGCAGTACGTC. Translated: CASSPHPTVTYEQYV.

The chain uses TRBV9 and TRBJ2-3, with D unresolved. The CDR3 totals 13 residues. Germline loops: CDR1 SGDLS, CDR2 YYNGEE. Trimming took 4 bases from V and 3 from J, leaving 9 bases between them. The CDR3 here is CASSQDWTDTQYF. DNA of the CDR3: TGTGCCAGCAGCCAAGATTGGACAGATACGCAGTATTTT.

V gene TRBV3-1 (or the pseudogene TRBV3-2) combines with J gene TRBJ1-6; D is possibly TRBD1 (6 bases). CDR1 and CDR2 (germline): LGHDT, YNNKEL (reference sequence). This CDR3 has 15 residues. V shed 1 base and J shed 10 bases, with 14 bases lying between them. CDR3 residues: CASSQAITGLSPLHF. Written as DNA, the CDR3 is TGTGCCAGCAGCCAAGCGATAACAGGGTTATCACCCCTCCACTTT.

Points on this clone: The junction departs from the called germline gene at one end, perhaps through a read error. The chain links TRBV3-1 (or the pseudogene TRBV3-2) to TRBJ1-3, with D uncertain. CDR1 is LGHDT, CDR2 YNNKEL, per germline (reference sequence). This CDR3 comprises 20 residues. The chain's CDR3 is CASSPSELPPLHLSRNTIYF. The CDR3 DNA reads TGTGCCAGCAGCCCATCGGAGCTCCCCCCCTTACACCTCTCTCGAAACACCATATATTTT.

The CDR3: CASGHQGPLYGYTF. The CDR3 coding sequence is TGTGCCAGCGGGCACCAGGGCCCTTTATATGGCTACACCTTC. J is TRBJ1-2 and V is TRBV28, with D tentatively TRBD1 (5 bases). From germline, CDR1 is MDHEN and CDR2 SYDVKM. V lost 8 bases and J lost 5, with 18 bases in between. This CDR3 is built from 14 residues.

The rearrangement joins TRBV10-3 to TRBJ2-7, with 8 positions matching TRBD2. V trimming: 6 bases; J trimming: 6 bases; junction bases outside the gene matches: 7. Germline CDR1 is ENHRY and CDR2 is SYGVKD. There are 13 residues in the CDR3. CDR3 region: CAIRTGGPGEQYF. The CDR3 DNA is TGTGCCATCAGAACGGGAGGGCCGGGCGAGCAGTACTTC.

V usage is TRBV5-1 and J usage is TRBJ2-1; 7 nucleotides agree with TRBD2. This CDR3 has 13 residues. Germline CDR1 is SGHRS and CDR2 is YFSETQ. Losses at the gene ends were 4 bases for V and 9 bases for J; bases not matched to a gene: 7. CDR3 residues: CASSVQGEGEQFF. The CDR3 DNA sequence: TGCGCCAGCAGCGTCCAAGGGGAGGGTGAGCAGTTCTTC.

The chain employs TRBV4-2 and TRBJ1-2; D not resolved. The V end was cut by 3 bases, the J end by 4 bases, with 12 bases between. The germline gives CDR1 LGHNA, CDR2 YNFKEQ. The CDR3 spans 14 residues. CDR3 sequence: CASSHQDAVYGYTF. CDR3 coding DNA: TGTGCCAGCAGCCACCAGGACGCGGTCTATGGCTACACCTTC.

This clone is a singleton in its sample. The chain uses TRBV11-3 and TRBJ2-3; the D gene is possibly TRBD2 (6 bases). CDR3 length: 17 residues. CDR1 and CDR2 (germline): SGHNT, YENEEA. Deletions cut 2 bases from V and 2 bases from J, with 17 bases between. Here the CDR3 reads CASSLKLEGRNTDTQYF. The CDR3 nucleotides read TGTGCCAGCAGCTTAAAGCTCGAGGGGAGGAACACAGATACGCAGTATTTT.

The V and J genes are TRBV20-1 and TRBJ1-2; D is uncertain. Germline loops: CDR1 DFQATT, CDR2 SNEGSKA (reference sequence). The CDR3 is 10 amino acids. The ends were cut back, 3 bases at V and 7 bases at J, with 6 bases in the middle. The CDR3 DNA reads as TGCAGTGCTAGCGCGGGTGGCTACACCTTC. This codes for CSASAGGYTF.

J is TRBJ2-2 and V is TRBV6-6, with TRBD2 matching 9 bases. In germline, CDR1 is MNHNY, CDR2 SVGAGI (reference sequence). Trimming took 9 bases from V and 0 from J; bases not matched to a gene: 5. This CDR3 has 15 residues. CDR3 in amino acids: CASQPSGANTGELFF. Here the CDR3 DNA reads TGTGCCAGTCAACCTAGCGGGGCGAACACCGGGGAGCTGTTTTTT.

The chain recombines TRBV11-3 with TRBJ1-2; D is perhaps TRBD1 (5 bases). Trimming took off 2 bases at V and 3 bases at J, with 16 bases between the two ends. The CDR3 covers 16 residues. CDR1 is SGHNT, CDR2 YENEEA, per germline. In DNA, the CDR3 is TGTGCCAGCAGCTTAAGCGGGGCCACCGGCGACTATGGCTACACCTTC. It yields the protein CASSLSGATGDYGYTF.

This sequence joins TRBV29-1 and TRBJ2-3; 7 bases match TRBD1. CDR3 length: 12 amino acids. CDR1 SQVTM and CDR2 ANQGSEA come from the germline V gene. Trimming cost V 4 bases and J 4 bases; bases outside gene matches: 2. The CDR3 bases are TGCAGCGTTGTTACAGGGGCAGATACGCAGTATTTT. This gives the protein CSVVTGADTQYF.

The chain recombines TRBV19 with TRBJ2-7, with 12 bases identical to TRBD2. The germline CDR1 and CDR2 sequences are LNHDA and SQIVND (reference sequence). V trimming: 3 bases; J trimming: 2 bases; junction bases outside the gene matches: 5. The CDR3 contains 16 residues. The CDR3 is CASSIRTSGVTYEQYF. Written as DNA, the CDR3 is TGTGCCAGTAGTATTCGGACTAGCGGGGTGACCTACGAGCAGTACTTC.

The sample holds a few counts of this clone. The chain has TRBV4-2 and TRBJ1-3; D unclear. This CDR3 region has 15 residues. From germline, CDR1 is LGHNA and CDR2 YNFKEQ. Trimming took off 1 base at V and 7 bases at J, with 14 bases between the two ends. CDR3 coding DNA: TGTGCCAGCAGCCAAGGGGTTGGGAGTTCCAACACCATATATTTT. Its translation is CASSQGVGSSNTIYF.

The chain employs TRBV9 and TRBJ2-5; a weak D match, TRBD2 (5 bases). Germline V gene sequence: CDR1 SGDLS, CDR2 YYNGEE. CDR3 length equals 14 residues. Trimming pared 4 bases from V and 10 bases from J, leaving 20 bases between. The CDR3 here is CASSPRALLGHQYF. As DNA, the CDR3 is TGTGCCAGCAGCCCGAGGGCCCTCCTCGGTCACCAGTACTTC.

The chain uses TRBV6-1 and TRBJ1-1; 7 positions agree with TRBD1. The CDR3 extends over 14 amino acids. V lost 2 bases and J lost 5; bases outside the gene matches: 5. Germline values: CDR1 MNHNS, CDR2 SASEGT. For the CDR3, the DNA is TGTGCCAGCAGTGAACGAGGGGGCCGGACTGAAGCTTTCTTT. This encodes CASSERGGRTEAFF.

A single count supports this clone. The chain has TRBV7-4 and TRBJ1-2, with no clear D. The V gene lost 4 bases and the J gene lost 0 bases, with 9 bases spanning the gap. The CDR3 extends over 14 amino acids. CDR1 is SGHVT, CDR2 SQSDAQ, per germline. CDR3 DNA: TGTGCCAGCAGCTCTCGGGTGCCTAACTATGGCTACACCTTC. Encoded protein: CASSSRVPNYGYTF. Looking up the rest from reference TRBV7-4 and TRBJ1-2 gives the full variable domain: GAGVSQSPRYKVAKRGRDVALRCDSISGHVTLYWYRQTLGQGSEVLTYSQSDAQRDKSGRPSGRFSAERPERSVSTLKIQRTEQGDSAVYLCASSSRVPNYGYTFGSGTRLTVV.

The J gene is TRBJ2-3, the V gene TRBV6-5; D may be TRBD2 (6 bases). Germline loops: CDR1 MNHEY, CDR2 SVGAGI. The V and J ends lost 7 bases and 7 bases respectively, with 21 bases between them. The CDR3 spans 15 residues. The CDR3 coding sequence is TGTGCCAGCACCCCTAGCGAGTCGGGGGACTATACGCAGTATTTT. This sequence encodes CASTPSESGDYTQYF.

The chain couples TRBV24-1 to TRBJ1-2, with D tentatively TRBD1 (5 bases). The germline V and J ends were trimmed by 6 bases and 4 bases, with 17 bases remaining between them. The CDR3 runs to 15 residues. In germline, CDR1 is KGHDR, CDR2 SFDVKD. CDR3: CATSSSTTDFYGYTF. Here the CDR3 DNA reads TGTGCCACCAGTTCCTCCACGACAGACTTCTATGGCTACACCTTC.

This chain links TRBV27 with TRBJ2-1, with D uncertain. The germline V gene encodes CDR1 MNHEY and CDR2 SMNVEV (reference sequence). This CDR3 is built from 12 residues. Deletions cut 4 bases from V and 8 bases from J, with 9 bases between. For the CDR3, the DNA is TGTGCCAGCAGTTCCCCTTTGGATGAGCAGTTCTTC. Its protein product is CASSSPLDEQFF.

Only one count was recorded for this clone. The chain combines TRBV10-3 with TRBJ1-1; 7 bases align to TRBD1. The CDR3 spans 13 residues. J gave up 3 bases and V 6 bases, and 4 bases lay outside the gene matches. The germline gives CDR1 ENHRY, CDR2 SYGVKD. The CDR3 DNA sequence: TGTGCCATCAGGGGCACAGGGGACACTGAAGCTTTCTTT. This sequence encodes CAIRGTGDTEAFF.

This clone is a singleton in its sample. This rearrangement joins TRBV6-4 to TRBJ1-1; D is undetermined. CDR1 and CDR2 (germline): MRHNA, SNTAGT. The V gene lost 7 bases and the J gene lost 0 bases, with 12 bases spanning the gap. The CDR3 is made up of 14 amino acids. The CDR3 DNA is TGTGCCAGCATATACTCGGACTTGAACACTGAAGCTTTCTTT. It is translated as CASIYSDLNTEAFF.

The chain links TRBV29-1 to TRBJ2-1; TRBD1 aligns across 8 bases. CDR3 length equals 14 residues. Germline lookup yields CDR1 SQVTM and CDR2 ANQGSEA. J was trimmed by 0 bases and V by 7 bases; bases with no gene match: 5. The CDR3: CSGTTGASYNEQFF. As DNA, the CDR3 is TGCAGCGGTACGACAGGGGCCTCCTACAATGAGCAGTTCTTC.

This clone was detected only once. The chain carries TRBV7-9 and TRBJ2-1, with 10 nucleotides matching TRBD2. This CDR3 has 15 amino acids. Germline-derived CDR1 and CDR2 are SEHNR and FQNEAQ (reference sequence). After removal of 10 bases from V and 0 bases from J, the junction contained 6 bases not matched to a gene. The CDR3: CATTRLAGSYNEQFF. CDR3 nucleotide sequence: TGTGCCACTACCCGACTAGCGGGCTCCTACAATGAGCAGTTCTTC.

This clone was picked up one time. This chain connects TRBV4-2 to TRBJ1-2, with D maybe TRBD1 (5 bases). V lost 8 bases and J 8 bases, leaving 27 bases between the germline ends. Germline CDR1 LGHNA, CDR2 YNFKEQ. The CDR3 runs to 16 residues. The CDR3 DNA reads TGTGCCAGCCGCGCTGTGGGGGGGTCCATCGGGCAGGGCTACACCTTC. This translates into CASRAVGGSIGQGYTF.

CDR3 protein: CASSSLGRGGGELFF. As DNA, the CDR3 is TGTGCCAGCAGTTCCCTCGGGAGGGGTGGCGGGGAGCTGTTTTTT. The rearrangement links TRBV6-5 to TRBJ2-2; 8 positions match TRBD2. The germline CDR1 and CDR2 sequences are MNHEY and SVGAGI. V lost 4 bases, J lost 7 bases, and 8 bases stayed unmatched. The CDR3 has 15 residues.